The sequence of this TCR beta chain was determined in a study of technical replicates of blood from a few donors. Sequenced by immunoSEQ multiplex PCR; TCRdb stores in-frame clones only, minus some. In the table there are about 93,000 clones, 95% of which are singletons. This receptor was taken from a human donor in good health. The source material was T cells isolated from PBMCs.

The CDR3 region has the DNA TGTGCCAGCAGTTACAATAGCGGCAATAACAATGAGCAGTTCTTC. It yields the protein CASSYNSGNNNEQFF. The chain employs TRBV6-5 and TRBJ2-1, with D tentatively TRBD2 (6 bases). Germline V gene sequence: CDR1 MNHEY, CDR2 SVGAGI. This CDR3 contains 15 residues. V lost 2 bases and J lost 5, with 13 bases in between.